In its sample, the clone carrying this T cell receptor beta chain was seen a few times. As yet, its antigen is unknown. The data stem from a study of T cells in Graves' hyperthyroidism and ophthalmopathy. The CDR3 extends over 16 amino acids. CDR1 and CDR2 from the germline V gene are SQVTM and ANQGSEA. V lost 4 bases, J lost 0 bases, and 8 bases stayed unmatched. TCR beta CDR3 sequences were amplified from RNA transcripts. With the HTBI primer set, the TCR CDR3 went through a first round of RT-PCR. TCRdb redid the calling of the multiplex PCR reads with MiXCR, one entry per CDR3 protein. The table records hundreds of thousands of distinct CDR3 sequences, about 38% of them present only once. Study-wide results and caveats: Ophthalmopathy and stable hyperthyroidism were told apart by a 13 V-J model. Blood also showed most of the thyroid clonotypes that were expanded above 0.001. For ophthalmopathy, model prediction preceded onset by a median around 7 months.

Stability of Graves' hyperthyroidism was defined as absent ophthalmopathy progression within 18 months. The sequenced material came from blood. The chain links TRBV29-1 to TRBJ1-1; 10 bases align to TRBD1. The TCR originated in a man aged 18-30 years with Graves' hyperthyroidism. The CDR3: CSVVGGGQGMNTEAFF. The CDR3 DNA sequence: TGCAGCGTTGTGGGGGGGGGACAGGGGATGAACACTGAAGCTTTCTTT.